These 11 T cell receptor beta chains were sequenced from one sample in a study of T cell responses to AZD1222 COVID-19 vaccine (TCRdb year 2021). The library was made by the immunoSEQ multiplex PCR assay. This is the immuneACCESS table as TCRdb keeps it, with only in-frame sequences that have V and J called. A part of the clones is gone; compared with another copy, unresolved V genes explain less than half, and the rest is unexplained. This sample gives about 140,000 clones in total; roughly 90% of them show up just once. Together, the top ten hold 5.4% of the sample. According to the study, the label for this sample's time point signals: about 28 days (+/-7) after the second vaccine dose. Interpreted using the paper, the treatment or condition label stands for: meningococcal conjugate vaccine given as trial control. Here the sequenced sample was peripheral blood, taken 28 days after the second dose of the MenACWY control vaccine. These receptors originate from an adult who received the MenACWY meningococcal vaccine as a control.

The gene calls are TRBV5-6 and TRBJ1-5; D is unresolved. CDR1 SGHDT and CDR2 YYEEEE come from the germline V gene. This CDR3 spans 13 amino acids. V lost 0 bases to trimming and J lost 5 bases, with 6 bases between them. The CDR3 nucleotides are TGTGCCAGCAGCTTGGGTCCGGATCAGCCCCAGCATTTT. Its translation: CASSLGPDQPQHF.

This chain joins TRBV2 and TRBJ2-7; tentatively, D is TRBD1 or TRBD2 (6 bases each). Trimming removed 5 bases at V and 0 bases at J, with 14 bases between. This CDR3 is 15 amino acids long. Germline assignment: CDR1 SNHLY and CDR2 FYNNEI. Here the CDR3 reads CASSYVRGPSYEQYF. CDR3 bases: TGTGCCAGCAGTTACGTCCGGGGGCCCTCCTACGAGCAGTACTTC.

The rearrangement joins TRBV6-5 to TRBJ2-7; 7 positions match TRBD1. V lost 6 bases, J lost 2 bases, and 4 bases stayed unmatched. Germline-derived CDR1 and CDR2 are MNHEY and SVGAGI. CDR3 length: 13 residues. This chain's CDR3 is CASRTGTPYEQYF. Written as DNA, the CDR3 is TGTGCCAGCAGGACAGGGACGCCCTACGAGCAGTACTTC.

The chain uses TRBV11-2 and TRBJ2-1; no definite D call. The CDR3 is 13 residues long. Trimming took off 0 bases at V and 9 bases at J, with 9 bases between the two ends. Germline V gene data show CDR1 as SGHAT and CDR2 as FQNNGV. The CDR3 DNA reads as TGTGCCAGCAGCTTAGATCAGGTAGGTGAGCAGTTCTTC. This encodes CASSLDQVGEQFF.

The V gene is TRBV4-3, the J gene TRBJ2-5, with D perhaps TRBD1 or TRBD2 (5 bases each). The germline CDR1 and CDR2 sequences are LGHNA and YSLEER. This CDR3 has 15 residues. V lost 0 bases, J lost 1 base, and 9 bases lay in between. The CDR3 DNA follows: TGCGCCAGCAGCCAAGATGTAGGGACCCAAGAGACCCAGTACTTC. It encodes CASSQDVGTQETQYF.

The chain joins TRBV24-1 to TRBJ2-6; no clear D. Looked up from germline, CDR1 is KGHDR and CDR2 is SFDVKD. This CDR3 comprises 16 residues. V was shortened by 3 bases and J by 1 base, with 9 bases between the two germline ends. Here the CDR3 reads CATSDPTTSGANVLTF. The CDR3 DNA sequence: TGTGCCACCAGTGATCCGACCACGTCTGGGGCCAACGTCCTGACTTTC.

V usage is TRBV18 and J usage is TRBJ2-1; 7 nucleotides match TRBD2. CDR1 and CDR2 from the germline V gene are KGHSH and LQKENI. With V trimmed by 5 bases and J by 2 bases, 6 bases remained unmatched. The CDR3 totals 15 residues. This CDR3 is CASSATSVPYNEQFF. DNA for the CDR3: TGTGCCAGCTCAGCCACTAGCGTGCCCTACAATGAGCAGTTCTTC.

The chain recombines TRBV5-1 with TRBJ1-4; D not resolved. CDR1 and CDR2 from the germline V gene are SGHRS and YFSETQ. The ends were cut back, 1 base at V and 8 bases at J, with 15 bases in the middle. The CDR3 runs to 15 residues. The CDR3 sequence: CASSLITGGSEKLFF. CDR3 DNA: TGCGCCAGCAGCTTGATTACGGGAGGGTCGGAAAAACTGTTTTTT. Together with reference TRBV5-1 and TRBJ1-4, the CDR3 gives the full variable domain: KAGVTQTPRYLIKTRGQQVTLSCSPISGHRSVSWYQQTPGQGLQFLFEYFSETQRNKGNFPGRFSGRQFSNSRSEMNVSTLELGDSALYLCASSLITGGSEKLFFGSGTQLSVL.

The chain recombines TRBV6-6 with TRBJ1-2; TRBD1 aligns across 7 bases. CDR1 and CDR2 from the germline V gene are MNHNY and SVGAGI (reference sequence). After removal of 2 bases from V and 3 bases from J, the junction contained 6 bases not matched to a gene. CDR3 length: 15 residues. Here the CDR3 DNA reads TGTGCCAGCAGTTACGAGGGGGCAGGGGACTATGGCTACACCTTC. This translates into CASSYEGAGDYGYTF.

The chain links TRBV19 to TRBJ2-2, with D perhaps given as TRBD1 or TRBD2 (6 bases each). The CDR3 has 19 amino acids. Trimming took 3 bases from V and 4 from J, leaving 24 bases between them. The germline V gene encodes CDR1 LNHDA and CDR2 SQIVND (reference sequence). The CDR3 loop is CASSIEGPTGLTGTGELFF. CDR3 DNA sequence: TGTGCCAGTAGTATCGAAGGCCCGACAGGACTAACGGGCACCGGGGAGCTGTTTTTT. Complete variable domain (other parts from reference TRBV19 and TRBJ2-2): DGGITQSPKYLFRKEGQNVTLSCEQNLNHDAMYWYRQDPGQGLRLIYYSQIVNDFQKGDIAEGYSVSREKKESFPLTVTSAQKNPTAFYLCASSIEGPTGLTGTGELFFGEGSRLTVL.

This chain links TRBV4-3 with TRBJ1-4, with 7 bases aligning to TRBD1. V lost 0 bases and J lost 7; bases outside the gene matches: 8. The CDR3 contains 16 residues. The germline V gene has CDR1 LGHNA and CDR2 YSLEER. In nucleotides, the CDR3 is TGCGCCAGCAGCCAAGATATCTCAGGGGGATTTGAAAAACTGTTTTTT. It is translated as CASSQDISGGFEKLFF.